This T cell receptor (beta chain) was sequenced in a study of blood T cell repertoires in COVID-19. Recruits, aged roughly 18 to 90 years, lived in 20 to 30 US areas. Recovered status in Cohort 3 required two negative PCRs, clearance, or symptom resolution. Source study methods: Estimated nucleated cell counts came from reference gene primer amplification. Data came from immunoSEQ multiplex PCR; TCRdb stores just in-frame clones and leaves some out. V and J calls and clone size are as listed in that table; D and trimming were resolved from the DNA. The data contain roughly 500,000 clones, roughly 90% of them singletons. Trimming cost V 0 bases and J 6 bases, with 33 bases left between them. Germline V lookup: CDR1 SGHDN, CDR2 FVKESK. The CDR3 loop spans 22 amino acids.

The receptor was isolated from a middle-aged woman who had recovered from COVID-19. The material sequenced was PBMCs or T cells enriched from blood (not recorded which). J is TRBJ2-1 and V is TRBV14; possible D gene TRBD2, 5 bases. DNA for the CDR3: TGTGCCAGCAGCCAAGATATAATGGCCCTGTGGTTGGTAGACTTAGCGCGCAATGAGCAGTTCTTC. It encodes CASSQDIMALWLVDLARNEQFF.